This passage covers 28 T cell receptor beta chains from one sample sequenced in a study of regulatory dendritic cells for organ transplantation. Using immunoSEQ multiplex PCR, the repertoire was profiled, and TCRdb retains in-frame clones only, with some absent. Seen here are approximately 22,000 clones, roughly 87% observed once, and the top ten hold about 0.24%. Sorted subsets were CFSE-labeled and cultured roughly five days with allogeneic dendritic cells. Their antigen targets remain unknown. Specimen: naive CD4+ T cells from blood cultured with dendritic cells. The subset here: CD45RA+ naive T cells. Source of these receptors: a human donor in good health.

The V call is TRBV7-8, the J call TRBJ2-6; D call uncertain. The CDR3 loop spans 16 amino acids. Germline CDR1 SGHVS, CDR2 FQNEAQ. V dropped 1 base and J dropped 1 base, with 8 bases sitting between them. In DNA form, the CDR3 reads TGTGCCAGCAGCTTAGTTTCGGCATCTGGGGCCAACGTCCTGACTTTC. This translates into CASSLVSASGANVLTF.

This chain uses TRBV6-6 with TRBJ1-2; possibly TRBD1 for D (5 bases). Trimming shortened V by 2 bases and J by 1 base, and 5 bases separated the two germline ends. Per the germline V gene, CDR1 is MNHNY and CDR2 is SVGAGI (reference sequence). The CDR3 covers 13 residues. CDR3 sequence reads: CASSYDSNYGYTF. The CDR3 nucleotides read TGTGCCAGCAGTTACGACAGTAACTATGGCTACACCTTC.

V gene TRBV28 combines with J gene TRBJ2-7, with no clear D. Germline assignment: CDR1 MDHEN and CDR2 SYDVKM. The CDR3 totals 12 residues. V shed 8 bases and J shed 5 bases, with 13 bases lying between them. The CDR3 sequence: CASRPRRNEQYF. The DNA of the CDR3 is TGTGCCAGCCGGCCCAGAAGGAACGAGCAGTACTTC. Filled out from reference TRBV28 and TRBJ2-7, the complete variable domain reads DVKVTQSSRYLVKRTGEKVFLECVQDMDHENMFWYRQDPGLGLRLIYFSYDVKMKEKGDIPEGYSVSREKKERFSLILESASTNQTSMYLCASRPRRNEQYFGPGTRLTVT.

V and J are TRBV28 and TRBJ2-2; the D is unclear. Germline V gene lookup returns CDR1 MDHEN and CDR2 SYDVKM. This CDR3 region has 14 residues. With 4 bases removed from V and 3 bases from J, the gap between germline ends came to 9 bases. This CDR3 is CASSYRPYTGELFF. The CDR3 coding sequence is TGTGCCAGCAGTTACCGACCCTACACCGGGGAGCTGTTTTTT.

This chain connects TRBV18 to TRBJ1-4; 10 bases fit TRBD1. The V and J ends lost 6 bases and 5 bases, in that order; junction bases with no gene match: 3. Germline assignment: CDR1 KGHSH and CDR2 LQKENI. This CDR3 is built from 14 residues. CDR3 in amino acids: CASSGQGSNEKLFF. DNA for the CDR3: TGTGCCAGCTCGGGACAGGGGTCCAATGAAAAACTGTTTTTT.

V is TRBV11-2 and J is TRBJ2-3; D is ambiguous. The V and J ends lost 5 bases and 1 base respectively, with 10 bases between them. CDR1 and CDR2 from the germline V gene are SGHAT and FQNNGV. This CDR3 comprises 14 residues. CDR3 nucleotides: TGTGCCAGCAGCCGTACCTACCGCACAGATACGCAGTATTTT. Translating gives CASSRTYRTDTQYF.

This clone turned up a few times. J is TRBJ2-7 and V is TRBV19; 7 nucleotides line up with TRBD1. The CDR3 extends over 13 amino acids. Trimming cost V 5 bases and J 6 bases; bases outside gene matches: 7. In germline, CDR1 is LNHDA, CDR2 SQIVND (reference sequence). The CDR3 sequence: CASSFDRAGEQYF. In DNA, the CDR3 is TGTGCCAGTAGTTTCGACAGGGCGGGCGAGCAGTACTTC.

This chain links TRBV12-2 with TRBJ2-2; TRBD1 was called by the table and not checked on the DNA. TRBV12-2 has pseudogene status. The CDR3 consists of 15 residues. CDR3 protein: CASRLTGFKAGELFF. The CDR3 nucleotides are TGTGCAAGTCGCTTAACAGGGTTTAAGGCCGGGGAGCTGTTTTTT.

This chain uses TRBV19 with TRBJ2-4, with 8 bases fitting TRBD1. The CDR3 is made up of 15 amino acids. The trim removed 3 bases at V and 5 bases at J, leaving 6 bases unmatched. CDR1 is LNHDA and CDR2 is SQIVND in the germline V gene (reference sequence). CDR3 protein: CASSIRRQGQNIQYF. DNA of the CDR3: TGTGCCAGTAGTATTCGGCGACAGGGGCAAAACATTCAGTACTTC.

This CDR3 reads CASSELQGWGQETQYF. The DNA of the CDR3 is TGTGCCAGCAGTGAATTGCAGGGGTGGGGGCAAGAGACCCAGTACTTC. This chain connects TRBV6-1 to TRBJ2-5; a weak D match, TRBD1 (6 bases). This CDR3 is 16 amino acids long. Germline values: CDR1 MNHNS, CDR2 SASEGT. V lost 2 bases and J 2 bases, leaving 15 bases between the germline ends.

V is TRBV7-2 and J is TRBJ1-6; D is uncertain. The CDR3 consists of 17 residues. V was shortened by 3 bases and J by 5 bases, with 17 bases between the two germline ends. From germline, CDR1 is SGHTA and CDR2 FQGNSA. CDR3 coding DNA: TGTGCCAGCAGCTTGGGCCGCGGGTGGACGGATAATTCACCCCTCCACTTT. Translating it yields CASSLGRGWTDNSPLHF. Full variable domain (rest looked up from reference TRBV7-2 and TRBJ1-6): GAGVSQSPSNKVTEKGKDVELRCDPISGHTALYWYRQSLGQGLEFLIYFQGNSAPDKSGLPSDRFSAERTGGSVSTLTIQRTQQEDSAVYLCASSLGRGWTDNSPLHFGNGTRLTVT.

The chain joins TRBV7-2 to TRBJ2-3; 9 bases match TRBD1. CDR3 length: 15 amino acids. V trimming: 6 bases; J trimming: 5 bases; junction bases outside the gene matches: 9. In germline, CDR1 is SGHTA, CDR2 FQGNSA. CDR3 protein: CASSSYRGRKDTQYF. In DNA form, the CDR3 reads TGTGCCAGCAGTTCGTACAGGGGGCGCAAAGATACGCAGTATTTT.

The chain uses TRBV5-4 and TRBJ2-1; D ambiguous. Trimming left V 3 bases short and J 7 bases short, with 8 bases between. CDR1 is SGHNT, CDR2 YYREEE, per germline (reference sequence). The length of the CDR3 is 12 residues. CDR3 DNA: TGTGCCAGCAGCTCCGTAAAGAATGAGCAGTTCTTC. Residues: CASSSVKNEQFF.

The chain is built from TRBV5-8 and TRBJ1-1; a possible D gene is TRBD1 (5 bases). The CDR3 sequence is 13 residues long. The V end lost 7 bases, the J end lost 5 bases, and 15 bases lay between the germline ends. The germline CDR1 and CDR2 sequences are SGHTS and YDEGEE. CDR3 region: CASYFQRTTEAFF. The CDR3 bases are TGTGCCAGCTACTTCCAGAGGACAACTGAAGCTTTCTTT.

The chain links TRBV21-1 to TRBJ2-5; the table names TRBD2, a call not compared with the DNA. TRBV21-1 represents a pseudogene. The CDR3 contains 23 residues. For the CDR3, the DNA is TGTGCCAGCAGCGCCGAGTTTGAACTAGCGGAGAGGAAGGTCGAATTTGGGGAAGAGACCCAGTACTTC. It codes for CASSAEFELAERKVEFGEETQYF.

CDR3 DNA sequence: TGTGCCAGCAGACCACTATGGGCACTTTTGCAGACAGACACAAACACTGAAGCTTTCTTT. Encoded protein: CASRPLWALLQTDTNTEAFF. The rearrangement joins TRBV27 to TRBJ1-1; D is perhaps TRBD1 (5 bases). Trimming took off 6 bases at V and 2 bases at J, with 31 bases between the two ends. Germline-derived CDR1 and CDR2 are MNHEY and SMNVEV (reference sequence). The CDR3 sequence is 20 residues long.

This rearrangement joins TRBV6-1 to TRBJ1-2, with a tentative D call TRBD1 (6 bases). Germline CDR1 and CDR2: MNHNS and SASEGT. V lost 5 bases and J lost 8, with 18 bases in between. The CDR3 runs 14 residues. CDR3 in DNA: TGTGCCAGCAGTAATACAGGGTGGAGATTGGGCTACACCTTC. This encodes CASSNTGWRLGYTF.

CDR3 DNA sequence: TGCGCCAGCAGCCAAGTACAGGGTACACTAGCCAAAAACATTCAGTACTTC. It yields the protein CASSQVQGTLAKNIQYF. The chain has TRBV4-1 and TRBJ2-4; D might be TRBD1 (6 bases). Germline V gives CDR1 MGHRA, CDR2 YSYEKL. This CDR3 is 17 amino acids long. V was trimmed by 1 base and J by 0 bases, leaving 13 bases between them.

The rearrangement links TRBV19 to TRBJ2-2; 9 nucleotides line up with TRBD2. The length of the CDR3 is 14 residues. J gave up 7 bases and V 7 bases, and 7 bases lay outside the gene matches. CDR1 is LNHDA and CDR2 is SQIVND in the germline V gene (reference sequence). CDR3 nucleotide sequence: TGTGCCAGTAAGGAACTAGCGGGTGGCGGGGAGCTGTTTTTT. Translation: CASKELAGGGELFF.

This chain joins TRBV5-4 and TRBJ1-6, with a weak D call TRBD1 (6 bases). The V end lost 0 bases, the J end lost 7 bases, and 11 bases lay between the germline ends. The CDR3 consists of 15 residues. Germline V gene data show CDR1 as SGHNT and CDR2 as YYREEE (reference sequence). The CDR3 region has the DNA TGTGCCAGCAGCTTGGAACAGGGAGGGAATTCACCCCTCCACTTT. This encodes CASSLEQGGNSPLHF.

This chain links TRBV7-3 with TRBJ2-2; D could derive from TRBD1 or TRBD2 (6 bases each). The CDR3 consists of 16 residues. The ends were cut back, 1 base at V and 7 bases at J, with 16 bases in the middle. From germline, CDR1 is SGHTA and CDR2 FQGTGA. CDR3 protein: CASSLNGGFGIGELFF. The CDR3 region has the DNA TGTGCCAGCAGCTTAAACGGGGGCTTCGGGATCGGGGAGCTGTTTTTT.

The rearrangement links TRBV5-6 to TRBJ1-6; D not certain. This CDR3 region has 16 residues. V lost 0 bases and J 0 bases, leaving 7 bases between the germline ends. Germline V lookup: CDR1 SGHDT, CDR2 YYEEEE. CDR3 coding DNA: TGTGCCAGCAGCTTGGACAGTAGCTCCTATAATTCACCCCTCCACTTT. It yields the protein CASSLDSSSYNSPLHF.

V and J are TRBV28 and TRBJ1-1; 7 nucleotides line up with TRBD1. CDR3 size: 19 residues. Germline trimming cut 3 bases from V and 0 bases from J; bases unmatched to any gene: 16. Germline V gene sequence: CDR1 MDHEN, CDR2 SYDVKM. CDR3 in amino acids: CASSFFYQYHRGMNTEAFF. The DNA for the CDR3 is TGTGCCAGCAGTTTCTTCTACCAATATCACAGGGGCATGAACACTGAAGCTTTCTTT.

The V and J genes are TRBV15 and TRBJ1-6; D is undetermined. The germline gives CDR1 LNHNV, CDR2 YYDKDF (reference sequence). Trimming cost V 1 base and J 1 base, with 20 bases left between them. There are 20 residues in the CDR3. The CDR3 nucleotides are TGTGCCACCAGCAGAGCTTACTCGAGCGGGCCGGGGTCCTATAATTCACCCCTCCACTTT. Translation: CATSRAYSSGPGSYNSPLHF.

CDR3 amino acids: CASSLRGQGAEKLFF. The CDR3 region has the DNA TGTGCCAGCAGTTTACGGGGACAGGGGGCGGAAAAACTGTTTTTT. J is TRBJ1-4 and V is TRBV28; 12 bases match TRBD1. The CDR3 is made up of 15 amino acids. The V gene end was trimmed by 2 bases and the J gene end by 8 bases; junction bases not matched to a gene: 3. Germline V gene data show CDR1 as MDHEN and CDR2 as SYDVKM.

CDR3 amino acids: CASSQRTGPLHF. CDR3 DNA: TGCGCCAGCAGCCAGCGTACGGGGCCCCTCCACTTT. V is TRBV4-3 and J is TRBJ1-6; D remains ambiguous. CDR3 size: 12 residues. The ends were cut back, 3 bases at V and 13 bases at J, with 10 bases in the middle. Germline values: CDR1 LGHNA, CDR2 YSLEER.

This clone was observed a single time. The V and J genes are TRBV6-1 and TRBJ2-7, with 8 bases fitting TRBD2. The CDR3 is made up of 15 amino acids. In germline, CDR1 is MNHNS, CDR2 SASEGT. The junction had 11 bases not matched to a gene; V was cut back by 4 bases and J by 6 bases. The CDR3 nucleotides read TGTGCCAGCAGTGGCCCGGGACTAGGGTCTTTCGAGCAGTACTTC. It specifies CASSGPGLGSFEQYF.

The V call is TRBV7-9, the J call TRBJ1-1; 7 bases are a match to TRBD1. This CDR3 contains 15 residues. The germline gives CDR1 SEHNR, CDR2 FQNEAQ (reference sequence). Unmatched junction bases numbered 10, after V lost 4 bases and J lost 5 bases. CDR3 amino acids: CASSSSNQGGTEAFF. The CDR3 nucleotides read TGTGCCAGCAGCTCGTCGAATCAGGGGGGAACTGAAGCTTTCTTT.